The clone carrying this T cell receptor (beta chain) has just a few counts. The same CDR3 also results from other DNA sequences found in this sample. Generated by immunoSEQ multiplex PCR, the TCRdb table keeps only in-frame clones and is missing some. The data show approximately 190,000 clones, roughly 80% seen once. The sample is drawn from a study of blood T cell repertoires in COVID-19. Study in general: Researchers got acute and convalescent COVID-19 samples from the United States, Italy and Spain.

Deletions cut 1 base from V and 2 bases from J, with 5 bases between. CDR3 length equals 13 residues. The sequenced material came from peripheral blood. The gene calls are TRBV12-3 or TRBV12-4 and TRBJ1-2; D may be TRBD1 (5 bases). The source of this sequence is a woman in her forties with acute or convalescent COVID-19. CDR3 in DNA: TGTGCCAGCAGTTTAGGACAGAACTATGGCTACACCTTC. This sequence encodes CASSLGQNYGYTF.